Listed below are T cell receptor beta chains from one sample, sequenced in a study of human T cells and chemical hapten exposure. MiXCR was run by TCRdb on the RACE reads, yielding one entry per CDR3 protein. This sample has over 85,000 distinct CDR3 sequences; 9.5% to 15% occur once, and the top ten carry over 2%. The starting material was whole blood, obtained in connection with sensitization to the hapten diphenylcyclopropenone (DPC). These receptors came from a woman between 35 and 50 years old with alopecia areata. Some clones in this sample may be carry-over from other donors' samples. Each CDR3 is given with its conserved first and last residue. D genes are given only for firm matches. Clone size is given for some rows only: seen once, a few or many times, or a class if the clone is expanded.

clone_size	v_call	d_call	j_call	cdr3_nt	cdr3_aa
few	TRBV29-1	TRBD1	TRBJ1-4	TGCAGCGTTAGACAGGGGGCGAGTGAAAAACTGTTTTTT	CSVRQGASEKLFF
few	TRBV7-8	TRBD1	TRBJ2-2	TGTGCCAGCAGCCGGGACAGGGTCGCCGGGGAGCTGTTTTTT	CASSRDRVAGELFF
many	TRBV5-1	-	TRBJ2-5	TGCGCCAGCAGCTTTACTAGTGGCGGGTTCGGAGAGACCCAGTACTTC	CASSFTSGGFGETQYF
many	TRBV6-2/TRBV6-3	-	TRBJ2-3	TGTGCCAGCAGCTACCAGATGCGAAATACGCAGTATTTT	CASSYQMRNTQYF
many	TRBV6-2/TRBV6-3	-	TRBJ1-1	TGTGCCAGCAGTACATCGGAGAACGGGAACACTGAAGCTTTCTTT	CASSTSENGNTEAFF
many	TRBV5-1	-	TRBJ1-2	TGCGCCAGCAGCGGGACCGGGACACCAGGCGGCTACACCTTC	CASSGTGTPGGYTF
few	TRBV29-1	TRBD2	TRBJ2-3	TGCAGCGTTGCTGAACTAGCGGTAGATACGCAGTATTTT	CSVAELAVDTQYF
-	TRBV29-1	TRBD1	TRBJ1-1	TGCAGCGTTGTCAGAACAGGGGAGATGAACACTGAAGCTTTCTTT	CSVVRTGEMNTEAFF
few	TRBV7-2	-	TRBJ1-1	TGTGCCAGCAGTCGGCAGGGAGGTAGGATGAACACTGAAGCTTTCTTT	CASSRQGGRMNTEAFF
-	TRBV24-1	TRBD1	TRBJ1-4	TGTGCCACCAGTGATTTCGGACAGGGGGGTGAAAAACTGTTTTTT	CATSDFGQGGEKLFF
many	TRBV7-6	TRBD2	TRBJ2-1	TGTGCCAGCAGCTCCCAGCCGGGACTAGCGGGAGTAAGCTACAATGAGCAGTTCTTC	CASSSQPGLAGVSYNEQFF
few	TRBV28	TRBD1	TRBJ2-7	TGTGCCAGCAGTTTTCAGGGACAGGGGGCGGTGGAGCAGTACTTC	CASSFQGQGAVEQYF
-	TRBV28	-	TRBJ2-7	TGTGCCAGCAGGTGGACAGAAACCTACGAGCAGTACTTC	CASRWTETYEQYF
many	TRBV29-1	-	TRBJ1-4	TGCAGCGCCCGATTCTCCGTTAATGAAAAACTGTTTTTT	CSARFSVNEKLFF
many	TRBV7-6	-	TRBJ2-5	TGTGCCAGCAGCTTAATGTCGGGAGAGGAGGAGACCCAGTACTTC	CASSLMSGEEETQYF
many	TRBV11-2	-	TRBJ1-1	TGTGCCAGCAGCTTAGGTTGGGGCCAGAACACTGAAGCTTTCTTT	CASSLGWGQNTEAFF
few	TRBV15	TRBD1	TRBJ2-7	TGTGCCACCAGCAGAAGGGACAGCGACGGGCAGTACTTC	CATSRRDSDGQYF
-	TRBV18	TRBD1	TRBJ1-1	TGTGCCAGCTCACCTAGACAGGGGGGGAACACTGAAGCTTTCTTT	CASSPRQGGNTEAFF
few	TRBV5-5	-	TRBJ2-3	TGTGCCAGCAGCCGAACACTAGAGACAGATACGCAGTATTTT	CASSRTLETDTQYF
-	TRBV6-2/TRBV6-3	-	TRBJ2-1	TGTGCCAGCAGCTCCCCTGGCGGTTCCCAGTTCTTC	CASSSPGGSQFF
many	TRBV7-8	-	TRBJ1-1	TGTGCCAGCAGCTTGGGCAGTGTGAGGAGTTCGGCTTTCTTT	CASSLGSVRSSAFF
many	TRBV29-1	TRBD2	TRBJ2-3	TGCAGCTCAGGACTAGCGGGACTAGATACGCAGTATTTT	CSSGLAGLDTQYF
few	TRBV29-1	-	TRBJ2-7	TGCAGCGTTGGGGCCGGCGCCTACGAGCAGTACTTC	CSVGAGAYEQYF
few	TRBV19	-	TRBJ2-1	TGTGCCAGTAGTACGAGAGGGGAGCCCTACAATGAGCAGTTCTTC	CASSTRGEPYNEQFF
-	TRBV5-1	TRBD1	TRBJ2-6	TGCGCCAGCAGCGTACAGGGGGCTGGGGCCAACGTCCTGACTTTC	CASSVQGAGANVLTF
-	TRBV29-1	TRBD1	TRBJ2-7	TGCAGCGTCCATGGACAGGGGGGTTTAAACGAGCAGTACTTC	CSVHGQGGLNEQYF
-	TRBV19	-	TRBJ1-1	TGTGCCAGTAGTATTCTGGGCGGTGACACTGAAGCTTTCTTT	CASSILGGDTEAFF
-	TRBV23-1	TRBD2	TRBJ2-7	TGCGCCAGCAGAGTCGGACTAGCTGATTACGAGCAGTACTTC	CASRVGLADYEQYF
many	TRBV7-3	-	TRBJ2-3	TGTGCCAGCAGCAACTCAAACACAGATACGCAGTATTTT	CASSNSNTDTQYF